One sample yielded the 7 T cell receptor beta chains listed below, sequenced in a study of identifying expanded T cells in peripheral blood. Assay used: immunoSEQ multiplex PCR; TCRdb lists only in-frame clones, some missing. Of 70,000 to 100,000 clones listed, approximately 86% were seen once; the top ten hold approximately 5.6%. The sequencing input was blood. The receptor source for this set is a person aged 18-69 years in good health.

The rearrangement joins TRBV5-6 to TRBJ1-5; D remains unclear. V was cut by 1 base and J by 5 bases, with 7 bases left in between. The germline CDR1 and CDR2 sequences are SGHDT and YYEEEE. This CDR3 region has 13 residues. Here the CDR3 reads CASSLSWDQPQHF. CDR3 sequence (DNA): TGTGCCAGCAGCTTGTCCTGGGATCAGCCCCAGCATTTT.

The V call is TRBV5-1, the J call TRBJ2-6; D is uncertain. Germline assignment: CDR1 SGHRS and CDR2 YFSETQ. The ends were cut back, 0 bases at V and 0 bases at J, with 13 bases in the middle. This CDR3 is 18 amino acids long. CDR3 nucleotide sequence: TGCGCCAGCAGCTTGGGGTCCTATACCAGCTCTGGGGCCAACGTCCTGACTTTC. It codes for CASSLGSYTSSGANVLTF.

This chain connects TRBV4-3 to TRBJ1-5, with D possibly being TRBD1 (5 bases). The CDR3 sequence is 16 residues long. V lost 0 bases to trimming and J lost 0 bases, with 9 bases between them. Germline CDR1 and CDR2: LGHNA and YSLEER. Here the CDR3 reads CASSQDQGYSNQPQHF. Here the CDR3 DNA reads TGCGCCAGCAGCCAAGATCAGGGTTATAGCAATCAGCCCCAGCATTTT.

V and J are TRBV18 and TRBJ1-4, with 10 bases that match TRBD1. Germline V gene lookup returns CDR1 KGHSH and CDR2 LQKENI. This CDR3 contains 16 residues. The J segment lost 4 bases and the V segment lost 1 base, leaving 3 bases of the junction unmatched. For the CDR3, the DNA is TGTGCCAGCTCACCACTACGGACAGGGGGTAATGAAAAACTGTTTTTT. This sequence encodes CASSPLRTGGNEKLFF.

This chain joins TRBV29-1 and TRBJ2-4; the D is unclear. The CDR3 is 13 residues long. Trimming stripped 5 bases from V and 0 bases from J, with 8 bases between. CDR1 and CDR2 (germline): SQVTM, ANQGSEA. The CDR3 coding sequence is TGCAGCGTTATGAACCGAGCCAAAAACATTCAGTACTTC. Translating gives CSVMNRAKNIQYF. Combining the CDR3 with reference TRBV29-1 and TRBJ2-4 gives the whole variable domain SAVISQKPSRDICQRGTSLTIQCQVDSQVTMMFWYRQQPGQSLTLIATANQGSEATYESGFVIDKFPISRPNLTFSTLTVSNMSPEDSSIYLCSVMNRAKNIQYFGAGTRLSVL.

This clone was recorded a few times. The CDR3 protein is CASSLTGSLYNEQFF. DNA of the CDR3: TGTGCCAGCTCACTTACCGGGTCGCTCTACAATGAGCAGTTCTTC. The chain couples TRBV18 to TRBJ2-1; D is uncertain. The length of the CDR3 is 15 residues. Trimming removed 4 bases at V and 3 bases at J, with 13 bases between. Germline V lookup: CDR1 KGHSH, CDR2 LQKENI.

The gene calls are TRBV7-2 and TRBJ2-6; no clear D gene. V lost 8 bases to trimming and J lost 4 bases, with 9 bases between them. The CDR3 extends over 13 amino acids. From germline, CDR1 is SGHTA and CDR2 FQGNSA. The CDR3 nucleotides read TGTGCCAGCGAACAGTACGGGGCCAACGTCCTGACTTTC. Amino acid sequence: CASEQYGANVLTF.